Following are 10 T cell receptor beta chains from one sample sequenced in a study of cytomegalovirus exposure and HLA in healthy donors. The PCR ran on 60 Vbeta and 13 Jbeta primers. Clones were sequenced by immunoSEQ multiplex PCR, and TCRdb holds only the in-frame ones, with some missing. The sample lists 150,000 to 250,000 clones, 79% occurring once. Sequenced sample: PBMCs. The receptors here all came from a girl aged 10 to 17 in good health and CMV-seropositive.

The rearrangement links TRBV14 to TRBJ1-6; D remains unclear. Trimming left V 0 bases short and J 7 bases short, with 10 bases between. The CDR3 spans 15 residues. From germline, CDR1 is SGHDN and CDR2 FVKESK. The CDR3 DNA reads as TGTGCCAGCAGCCAAGACGAAGCGAACAATTCACCCCTCCACTTT. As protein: CASSQDEANNSPLHF.

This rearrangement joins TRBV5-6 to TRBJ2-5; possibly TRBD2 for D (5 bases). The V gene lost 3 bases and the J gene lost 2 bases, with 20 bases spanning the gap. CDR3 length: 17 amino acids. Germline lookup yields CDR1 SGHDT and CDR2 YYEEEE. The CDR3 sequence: CASSWRTDPKNQETQYF. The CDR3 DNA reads TGTGCCAGCAGCTGGAGGACTGACCCAAAGAATCAAGAGACCCAGTACTTC.

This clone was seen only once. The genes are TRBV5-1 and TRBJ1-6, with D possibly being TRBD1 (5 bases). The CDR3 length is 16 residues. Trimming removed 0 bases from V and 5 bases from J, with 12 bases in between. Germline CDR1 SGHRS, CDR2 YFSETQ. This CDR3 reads CASSLVQGPDNSPLHF. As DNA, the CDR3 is TGCGCCAGCAGCTTGGTTCAGGGTCCGGATAATTCACCCCTCCACTTT. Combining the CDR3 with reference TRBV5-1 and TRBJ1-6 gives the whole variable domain KAGVTQTPRYLIKTRGQQVTLSCSPISGHRSVSWYQQTPGQGLQFLFEYFSETQRNKGNFPGRFSGRQFSNSRSEMNVSTLELGDSALYLCASSLVQGPDNSPLHFGNGTRLTVT.

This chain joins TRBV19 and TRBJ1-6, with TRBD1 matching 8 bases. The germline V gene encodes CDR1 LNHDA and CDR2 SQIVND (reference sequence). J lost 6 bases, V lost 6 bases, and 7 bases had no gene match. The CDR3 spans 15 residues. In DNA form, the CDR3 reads TGTGCCAGTAGGATTACCGGGACAGGTAATTCACCCCTCCACTTT. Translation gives CASRITGTGNSPLHF.

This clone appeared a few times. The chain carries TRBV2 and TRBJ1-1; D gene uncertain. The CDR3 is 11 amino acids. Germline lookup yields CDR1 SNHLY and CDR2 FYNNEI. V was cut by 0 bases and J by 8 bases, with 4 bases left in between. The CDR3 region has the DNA TGTGCCAGCAGTGAAGCCTACGAAGCTTTCTTT. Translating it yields CASSEAYEAFF.

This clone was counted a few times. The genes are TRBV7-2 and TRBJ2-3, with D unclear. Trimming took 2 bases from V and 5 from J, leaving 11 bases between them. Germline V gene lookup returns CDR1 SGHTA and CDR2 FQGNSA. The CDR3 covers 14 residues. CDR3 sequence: CASSLTFPGDTQYF. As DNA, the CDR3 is TGTGCCAGCAGCTTAACCTTCCCGGGAGATACGCAGTATTTT.

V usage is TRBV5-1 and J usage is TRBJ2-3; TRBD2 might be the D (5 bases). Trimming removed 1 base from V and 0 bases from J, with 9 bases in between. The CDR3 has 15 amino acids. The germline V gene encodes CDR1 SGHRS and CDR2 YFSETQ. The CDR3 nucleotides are TGCGCCAGCAGCTTGTCTTTAGCGAGCACAGATACGCAGTATTTT. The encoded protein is CASSLSLASTDTQYF. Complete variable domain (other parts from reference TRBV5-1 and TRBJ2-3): KAGVTQTPRYLIKTRGQQVTLSCSPISGHRSVSWYQQTPGQGLQFLFEYFSETQRNKGNFPGRFSGRQFSNSRSEMNVSTLELGDSALYLCASSLSLASTDTQYFGPGTRLTVL.

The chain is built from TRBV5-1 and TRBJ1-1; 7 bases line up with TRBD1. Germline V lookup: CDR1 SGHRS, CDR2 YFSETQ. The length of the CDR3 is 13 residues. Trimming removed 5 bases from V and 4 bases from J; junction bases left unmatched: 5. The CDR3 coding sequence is TGCGCCAGCAGTCCAACAGGGGTCACTGAAGCTTTCTTT. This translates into CASSPTGVTEAFF.

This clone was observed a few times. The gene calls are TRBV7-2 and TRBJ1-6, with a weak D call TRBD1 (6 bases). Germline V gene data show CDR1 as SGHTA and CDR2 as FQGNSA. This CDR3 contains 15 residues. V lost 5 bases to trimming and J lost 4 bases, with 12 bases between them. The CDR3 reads CASSRSDSYNSPLHF. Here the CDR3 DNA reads TGTGCCAGCAGCCGCTCGGACAGTTATAATTCACCCCTCCACTTT.

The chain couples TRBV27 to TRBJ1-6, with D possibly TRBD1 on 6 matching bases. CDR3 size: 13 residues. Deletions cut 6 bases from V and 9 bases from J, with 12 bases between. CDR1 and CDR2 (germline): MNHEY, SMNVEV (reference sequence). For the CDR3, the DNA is TGTGCCAGCAGCCCACAGGGCTTTTCACCCCTCCACTTT. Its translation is CASSPQGFSPLHF.